These 14 T cell receptor beta chains came from one sample sequenced in a study of T cell responses to AZD1222 COVID-19 vaccine. Repertoires were generated with immunoSEQ multiplex PCR, while TCRdb's copy carries only in-frame clones and drops some. The table has 65,000 to 75,000 clones, around 89% seen once. This material consisted of peripheral blood, taken 28 days after the second dose of the MenACWY control vaccine. These TCRs come from an adult who received the MenACWY meningococcal vaccine as a control.

The chain is built from TRBV7-2 and TRBJ1-1, with D possibly TRBD1 on 5 matching bases. From germline, CDR1 is SGHTA and CDR2 FQGNSA. This CDR3 spans 12 amino acids. V lost 3 bases, J lost 11 bases, and 13 bases lay in between. DNA of the CDR3: TGTGCCAGCAGCTTCGAGGGGCGAGAGGCTTTCTTT. It specifies CASSFEGREAFF.

V usage is TRBV12-3 or TRBV12-4 and J usage is TRBJ1-3; D gene uncertain. The CDR3 is 13 amino acids. V lost 7 bases, J lost 4 bases, and 11 bases lay in between. Here the CDR3 reads CASILRGGNTIYF. The CDR3 nucleotides are TGTGCCAGCATCTTGCGCGGAGGAAACACCATATATTTT.

A single count supports this clone. This CDR3 is CASSDNGDTQYF. The DNA for the CDR3 is TGTGCCAGCAGTGACAATGGAGATACGCAGTATTTT. V is TRBV6-4 and J is TRBJ2-3; D is ambiguous. Germline values: CDR1 MRHNA, CDR2 SNTAGT. Trimming took off 2 bases at V and 5 bases at J, with 5 bases between the two ends. The CDR3 consists of 12 residues.

The chain employs TRBV9 and TRBJ2-6; perhaps D is TRBD1 or TRBD2 (7 bases each). CDR3 length equals 15 residues. Per the germline V gene, CDR1 is SGDLS and CDR2 is YYNGEE. V dropped 6 bases and J dropped 3 bases, with 13 bases sitting between them. CDR3 sequence: CASTQGRDGANVLTF. The CDR3 DNA reads as TGTGCCAGCACACAGGGGAGGGATGGGGCCAACGTCCTGACTTTC.

The chain has TRBV28 and TRBJ1-1; no clear D gene. The CDR3 covers 13 residues. CDR1 and CDR2 from the germline V gene are MDHEN and SYDVKM. Trimming took off 3 bases at V and 3 bases at J, with 8 bases between the two ends. In DNA form, the CDR3 reads TGTGCCAGCAGTTTTGGCAGATACACTGAAGCTTTCTTT. This sequence encodes CASSFGRYTEAFF.

The rearrangement links TRBV27 to TRBJ2-3; no clear D gene. This CDR3 is 12 amino acids long. Germline lookup yields CDR1 MNHEY and CDR2 SMNVEV (reference sequence). Between the trimmed V and J ends, which lost 6 bases and 0 bases, there was a span of 4 bases. CDR3 protein: CASRVSTDTQYF. The CDR3, as DNA: TGTGCCAGCAGAGTAAGCACAGATACGCAGTATTTT.

V usage is TRBV5-5 and J usage is TRBJ1-1, with a tentative D call TRBD1 (6 bases). Trimming shortened V by 4 bases and J by 2 bases, and 15 bases separated the two germline ends. Germline CDR1 SGHKS, CDR2 YYEKEE (reference sequence). The CDR3 is made up of 15 amino acids. The DNA of the CDR3 is TGTGCCAGCAGCCCGGAGGGGGGCTCCAACACTGAAGCTTTCTTT. Translated: CASSPEGGSNTEAFF. The whole variable domain, filled in from reference TRBV5-5 and TRBJ1-1, reads DAGVTQSPTHLIKTRGQQVTLRCSPISGHKSVSWYQQVLGQGPQFIFQYYEKEERGRGNFPDRFSARQFPNYSSELNVNALLLGDSALYLCASSPEGGSNTEAFFGQGTRLTVV.

V usage is TRBV6-5 and J usage is TRBJ1-6; TRBD1 matches 7 bases. V shed 0 bases, J shed 8 bases, and the junction held 4 bases outside the gene matches. The CDR3 has 15 amino acids. Germline V gene lookup returns CDR1 MNHEY and CDR2 SVGAGI. The CDR3 DNA reads as TGTGCCAGCAGTTACTCGACAGGGCGCCATTCACCCCTCCACTTT. This gives the protein CASSYSTGRHSPLHF.

V gene TRBV7-2 combines with J gene TRBJ1-1; no clear D. V lost 5 bases, J lost 2 bases, and 6 bases lay in between. Germline-derived CDR1 and CDR2 are SGHTA and FQGNSA. The CDR3 covers 12 residues. This CDR3 is CASSLSNTEAFF. The DNA of the CDR3 is TGTGCCAGCAGCCTCTCAAACACTGAAGCTTTCTTT.

This chain connects TRBV5-1 to TRBJ2-6; TRBD2 is a possible D gene (8 bases). V was clipped by 2 bases and J by 2 bases, with 11 bases between them. The CDR3 is 16 residues long. Looked up from germline, CDR1 is SGHRS and CDR2 is YFSETQ. The CDR3 here is CASSFGRGPGANVLTF. The CDR3 region has the DNA TGCGCCAGCAGCTTCGGGAGGGGGCCTGGGGCCAACGTCCTGACTTTC.

The J gene is TRBJ1-5, the V gene TRBV2, with D tentatively TRBD1 (5 bases). The CDR3 sequence is 15 residues long. The V end was cut by 6 bases, the J end by 0 bases, with 12 bases between. Germline values: CDR1 SNHLY, CDR2 FYNNEI. The DNA for the CDR3 is TGTGCCAGCAGGGCCGGGACGGGTAGCAATCAGCCCCAGCATTTT. Translating it yields CASRAGTGSNQPQHF.

The chain is built from TRBV19 and TRBJ2-2; TRBD2 aligns across 15 bases. This CDR3 has 17 amino acids. Germline V CDR1 and CDR2: LNHDA, SQIVND (reference sequence). V lost 4 bases and J lost 5; bases outside the gene matches: 5. The CDR3 DNA follows: TGTGCCAGTAGTAAATCGGGACTAGCGGGAGGAACCGGGGAGCTGTTTTTT. Translation: CASSKSGLAGGTGELFF.

The chain recombines TRBV6-2 or TRBV6-3 with TRBJ2-4, with 7 bases that match TRBD2. The CDR3 length is 16 residues. V shed 0 bases and J 0 bases; nucleotides not matched to a gene: 2. Germline CDR1 and CDR2: MNHEY and SVGEGT. CDR3 amino acids: CASSYSLAVAKNIQYF. In DNA, the CDR3 is TGTGCCAGCAGTTACTCCCTAGCGGTAGCCAAAAACATTCAGTACTTC.

CDR3 protein: CAVAQSPYEQYF. CDR3 nucleotides: TGTGCCGTTGCCCAGTCGCCCTACGAGCAGTACTTC. The chain joins TRBV10-3 to TRBJ2-7; D gene uncertain. Deletions cut 11 bases from V and 2 bases from J, with 13 bases between. The CDR3 contains 12 residues. Germline CDR1 is ENHRY and CDR2 is SYGVKD.